The rows below give T cell receptor beta chains drawn from one sample of a study of cytomegalovirus exposure and HLA in healthy donors. The method was immunoSEQ multiplex PCR; TCRdb's version includes in-frame clones alone and lacks a portion of them. This sample has about 130,000 clones, with 17% found just once. Sequencing used PBMCs. These receptors were taken from a female donor in good health and CMV-seropositive. Both conserved end residues are part of each CDR3. D genes are given only for firm matches. Not all rows give a size; the values are once, few, many and, for expanded clones, a class.

few	TRBD1	TRBV5-4	TRBJ2-3	TGTGCCAGCTACAGGGGTCTCACAGATACGCAGTATTTT	CASYRGLTDTQYF
once	.	TRBV18	TRBJ2-5	TGTGCCAGCTTACGGGACTACCAAGAGACCCAGTACTTC	CASLRDYQETQYF
few	TRBD1	TRBV30	TRBJ1-2	TGTGCCTGGGGGAGACAGGGGGCTTATGGCTACACCTTC	CAWGRQGAYGYTF
few	TRBD1	TRBV11-2	TRBJ1-5	TGTGCCAGCAGCTTAGGGCTAACAGGGGTCACCAATCAGCCCCAGCATTTT	CASSLGLTGVTNQPQHF
.	TRBD1	TRBV6-5	TRBJ1-2	TGTGCCAGCTGTCGGACAGGCGCCTTCTATGGCTACACCTTC	CASCRTGAFYGYTF
.	TRBD1	TRBV2	TRBJ1-1	TGTGCCAGCAGTCGGACAGGCTTGAACACTGAAGCTTTCTTT	CASSRTGLNTEAFF
few	TRBD1	TRBV19	TRBJ1-5	TGTGCCAGTAGTAGGGGGACAGTCCATCAGCCCCAGCATTTT	CASSRGTVHQPQHF
few	.	TRBV6-1	TRBJ1-3	TGTGCCAGCAGAACAGCCTCTGGAAACACCATATATTTT	CASRTASGNTIYF
.	TRBD2	TRBV11-2	TRBJ2-5	TGTGCCAGCAGCTTAGGGAGAGGACTAGCGGAAGAGACCCAGTACTTC	CASSLGRGLAEETQYF
few	TRBD1	TRBV7-6	TRBJ1-5	TGTGCCAGCAGCTTAGCCTCGACAGGGCCCGGAGGTCAGCCCCAGCATTTT	CASSLASTGPGGQPQHF
.	TRBD2	TRBV9	TRBJ2-1	TGTGCCAGCAGCAAAGAACCAGCGGGAGGGTACTCCTACAATGAGCAGTTCTTC	CASSKEPAGGYSYNEQFF
few	.	TRBV7-2	TRBJ2-7	TGTGCCAGCAGAGAGGGAGGCGGCGGATTCTACGAGCAGTACTTC	CASREGGGGFYEQYF
few	.	TRBV2	TRBJ2-2	TGTGCCAGCAGCACAGGGAACACCGGGGAGCTGTTTTTT	CASSTGNTGELFF
.	TRBD1	TRBV7-2	TRBJ1-1	TGTGCCAGCAGCCAAATTCGGACAGGGGAAGCTTTCTTT	CASSQIRTGEAFF
.	.	TRBV5-1	TRBJ2-7	TGCGCCAGCAGCACCTACGAACTGAACTACGAGCAGTACTTC	CASSTYELNYEQYF
.	.	TRBV2	TRBJ1-6	TGTGCCAGCGACATGAGGGGGTATTCACCCCTCCACTTT	CASDMRGYSPLHF
few	.	TRBV7-2	TRBJ2-5	TGTGCCAGCAGGGGGCTCCGGGAGACCCAGTACTTC	CASRGLRETQYF
few	.	TRBV28	TRBJ1-2	TGTGCCAGCAGTCCCCGTCGGGGACACCGTAACTATGGCTACACCTTC	CASSPRRGHRNYGYTF
.	.	TRBV4-3	TRBJ1-4	TGCGCCAGCAGCTCACGGGAAGCAACTAATGAAAAACTGTTTTTT	CASSSREATNEKLFF
few	TRBD1	TRBV5-4	TRBJ1-1	TGTGCCAGCAGCTGGACAGGGATGAACACTGAAGCTTTCTTT	CASSWTGMNTEAFF
.	TRBD2	TRBV7-2	TRBJ2-2	TGTGCCAGCAGACTAGCGGCGAACACCGGGGAGCTGTTTTTT	CASRLAANTGELFF
.	TRBD1	TRBV5-3	TRBJ2-7	TGTGCCAGCCTTGACAGGGGGCTAAACGAGCAGTACTTC	CASLDRGLNEQYF
.	.	TRBV9	TRBJ2-7	TGTGCCAGCAGCGTAGCGCCGGGAAATTACGAGCAGTACTTC	CASSVAPGNYEQYF
few	.	TRBV6-7	TRBJ1-3	TGTGCCAGCAGTTACCAGAACGAACAGGGAAACACCATATATTTT	CASSYQNEQGNTIYF